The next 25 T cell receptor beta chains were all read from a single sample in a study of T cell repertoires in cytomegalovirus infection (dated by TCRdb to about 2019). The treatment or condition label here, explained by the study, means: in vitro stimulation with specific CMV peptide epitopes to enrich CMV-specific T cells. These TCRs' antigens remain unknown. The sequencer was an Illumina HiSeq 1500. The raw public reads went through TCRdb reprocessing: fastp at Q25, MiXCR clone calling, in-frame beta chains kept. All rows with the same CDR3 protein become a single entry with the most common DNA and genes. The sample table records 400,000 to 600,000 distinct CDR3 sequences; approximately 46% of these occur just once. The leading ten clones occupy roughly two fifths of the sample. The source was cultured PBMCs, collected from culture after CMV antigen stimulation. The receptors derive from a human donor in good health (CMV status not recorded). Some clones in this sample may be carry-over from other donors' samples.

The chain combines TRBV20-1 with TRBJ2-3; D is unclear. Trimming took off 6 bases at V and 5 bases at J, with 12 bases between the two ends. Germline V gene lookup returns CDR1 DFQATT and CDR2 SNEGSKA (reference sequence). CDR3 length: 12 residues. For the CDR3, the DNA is TGCAGTGCCGACCCTACCATAGATACGCAGTATTTT. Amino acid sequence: CSADPTIDTQYF.

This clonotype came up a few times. The CDR3 region has the DNA TGTGCCAGCAGCTCATTAGCGGGAGTAGGAAACAATGAGCAGTTCTTC. Encoded protein: CASSSLAGVGNNEQFF. The chain is built from TRBV7-9 and TRBJ2-1, with 9 bases lining up with TRBD2. CDR1 is SEHNR, CDR2 FQNEAQ, per germline (reference sequence). After removal of 4 bases from V and 5 bases from J, the junction contained 9 bases not matched to a gene. The CDR3 contains 16 residues.

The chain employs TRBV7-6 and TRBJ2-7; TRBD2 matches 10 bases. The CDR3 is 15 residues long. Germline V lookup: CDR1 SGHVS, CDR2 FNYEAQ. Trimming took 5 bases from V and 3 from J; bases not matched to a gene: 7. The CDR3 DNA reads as TGTGCCAGCAGCCTGGCTAGCGGGAGAATCTACGAGCAGTACTTC. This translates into CASSLASGRIYEQYF.

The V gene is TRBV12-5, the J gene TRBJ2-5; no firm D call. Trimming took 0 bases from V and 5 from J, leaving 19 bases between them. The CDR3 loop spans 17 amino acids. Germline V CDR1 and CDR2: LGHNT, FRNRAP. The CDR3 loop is CASGLVLSRVIGETQYF. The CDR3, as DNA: TGTGCTAGTGGTTTGGTACTCAGCCGTGTAATAGGGGAGACCCAGTACTTC.

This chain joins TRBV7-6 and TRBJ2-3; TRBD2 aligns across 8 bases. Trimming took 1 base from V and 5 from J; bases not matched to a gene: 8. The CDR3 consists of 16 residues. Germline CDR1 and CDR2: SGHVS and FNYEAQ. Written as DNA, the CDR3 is TGTGCCAGCAGCTTAGTACCGCGGGGGGCTGGAGATACGCAGTATTTT. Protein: CASSLVPRGAGDTQYF.

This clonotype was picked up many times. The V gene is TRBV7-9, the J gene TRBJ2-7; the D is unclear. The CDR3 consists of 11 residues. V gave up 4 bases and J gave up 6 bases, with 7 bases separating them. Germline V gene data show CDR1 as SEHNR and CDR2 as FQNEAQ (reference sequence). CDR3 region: CASSSVGEQYF. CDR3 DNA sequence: TGTGCCAGCAGCTCCGTGGGCGAGCAGTACTTC.

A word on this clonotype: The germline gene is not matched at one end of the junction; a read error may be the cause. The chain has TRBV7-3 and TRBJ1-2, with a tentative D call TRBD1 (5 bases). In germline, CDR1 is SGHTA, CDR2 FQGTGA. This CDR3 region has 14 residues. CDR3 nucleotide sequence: TGTGCCAACAGCTTAGGGGCAGCTAACTATGGCTACACCTTC. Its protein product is CANSLGAANYGYTF.

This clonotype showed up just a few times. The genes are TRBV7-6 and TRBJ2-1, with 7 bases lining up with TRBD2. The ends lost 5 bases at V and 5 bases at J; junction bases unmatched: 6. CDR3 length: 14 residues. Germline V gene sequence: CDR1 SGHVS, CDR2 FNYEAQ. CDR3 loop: CASSPGLGDNEQFF. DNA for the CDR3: TGTGCCAGCAGCCCCGGACTAGGGGACAATGAGCAGTTCTTC.

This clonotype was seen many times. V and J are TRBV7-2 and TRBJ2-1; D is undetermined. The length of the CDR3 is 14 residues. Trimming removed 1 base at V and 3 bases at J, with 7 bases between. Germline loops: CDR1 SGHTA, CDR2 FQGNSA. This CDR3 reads CASSLVPGYNEQFF. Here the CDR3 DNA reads TGTGCCAGCAGCTTAGTACCAGGCTACAATGAGCAGTTCTTC.

CDR3 nucleotides: TGTGCCAGCAGGGGAGGACTAGCGGGATTCTACAATGAGCAGTTCTTC. The encoded protein is CASRGGLAGFYNEQFF. This chain joins TRBV2 and TRBJ2-1; 12 bases line up with TRBD2. Per the germline V gene, CDR1 is SNHLY and CDR2 is FYNNEI. The V and J ends lost 6 bases and 3 bases, in that order; junction bases with no gene match: 6. The CDR3 has 16 amino acids.

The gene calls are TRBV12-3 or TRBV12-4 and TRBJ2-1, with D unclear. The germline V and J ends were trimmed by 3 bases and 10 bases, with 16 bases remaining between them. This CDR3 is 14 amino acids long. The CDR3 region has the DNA TGTGCCAGCAGTTTGGTTGGTAGCTCCGGGGAGCAGTTCTTC. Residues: CASSLVGSSGEQFF.

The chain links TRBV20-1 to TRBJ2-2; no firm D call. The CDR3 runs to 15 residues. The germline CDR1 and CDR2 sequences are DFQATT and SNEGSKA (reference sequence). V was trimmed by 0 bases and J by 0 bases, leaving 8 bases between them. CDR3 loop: CSARDFTANTGELFF. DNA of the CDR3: TGCAGTGCTAGAGATTTTACGGCGAACACCGGGGAGCTGTTTTTT.

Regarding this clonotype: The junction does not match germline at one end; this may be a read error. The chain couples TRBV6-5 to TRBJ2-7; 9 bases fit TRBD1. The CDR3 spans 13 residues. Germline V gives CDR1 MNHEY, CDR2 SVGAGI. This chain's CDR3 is CASSATGTGYPFF. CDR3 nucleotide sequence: TGTGCCAGCAGTGCCACCGGGACAGGGTACCCCTTCTTC.

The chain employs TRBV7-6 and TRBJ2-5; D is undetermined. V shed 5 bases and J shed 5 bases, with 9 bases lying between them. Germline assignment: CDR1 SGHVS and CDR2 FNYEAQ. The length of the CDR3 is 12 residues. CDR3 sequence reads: CASSRRGETQYF. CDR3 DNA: TGTGCCAGCAGCCGTCGAGGTGAGACCCAGTACTTC.

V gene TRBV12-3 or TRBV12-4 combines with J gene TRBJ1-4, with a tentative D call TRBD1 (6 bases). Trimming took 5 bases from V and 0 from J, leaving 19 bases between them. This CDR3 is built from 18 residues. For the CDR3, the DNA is TGTGCCAGCAGTCTCGGGAACGGGGGCTGGGCAACTAATGAAAAACTGTTTTTT. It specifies CASSLGNGGWATNEKLFF.

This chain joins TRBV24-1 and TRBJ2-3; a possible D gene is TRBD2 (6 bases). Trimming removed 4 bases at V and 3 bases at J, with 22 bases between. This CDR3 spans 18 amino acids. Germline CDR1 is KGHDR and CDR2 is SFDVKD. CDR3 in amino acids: CATSDSFGTGSGTDTQYF. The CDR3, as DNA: TGTGCCACCAGTGACTCATTCGGGACTGGGAGCGGAACAGATACGCAGTATTTT.

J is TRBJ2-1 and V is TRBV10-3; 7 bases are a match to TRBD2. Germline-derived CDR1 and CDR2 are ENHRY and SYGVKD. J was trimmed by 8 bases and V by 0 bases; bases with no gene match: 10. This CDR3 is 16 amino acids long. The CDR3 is CAISESTGGGPYEQFF. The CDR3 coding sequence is TGTGCCATCAGTGAGTCCACGGGAGGAGGGCCCTATGAGCAGTTCTTC.

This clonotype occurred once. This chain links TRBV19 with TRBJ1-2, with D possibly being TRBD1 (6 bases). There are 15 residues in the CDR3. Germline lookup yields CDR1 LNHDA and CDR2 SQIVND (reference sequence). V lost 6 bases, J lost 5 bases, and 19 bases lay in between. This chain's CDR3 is CASRDRDTEPYGYTF. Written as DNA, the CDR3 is TGTGCCAGTAGAGACCGGGACACAGAACCGTATGGCTACACCTTC.

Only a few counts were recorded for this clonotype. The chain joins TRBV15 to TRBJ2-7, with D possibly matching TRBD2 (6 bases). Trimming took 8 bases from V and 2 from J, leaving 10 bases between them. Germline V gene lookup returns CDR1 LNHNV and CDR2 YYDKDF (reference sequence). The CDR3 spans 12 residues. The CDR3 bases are TGTGCCACCGGGGGGACCCCCTACGAGCAGTACTTC. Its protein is CATGGTPYEQYF.

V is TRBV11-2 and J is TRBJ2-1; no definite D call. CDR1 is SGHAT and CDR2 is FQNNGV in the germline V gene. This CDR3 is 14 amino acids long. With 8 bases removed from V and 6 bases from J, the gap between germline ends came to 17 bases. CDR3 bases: TGTGCCAGCGCTCCACGGCGGTGGGTCAATGAGCAGTTCTTC. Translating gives CASAPRRWVNEQFF.

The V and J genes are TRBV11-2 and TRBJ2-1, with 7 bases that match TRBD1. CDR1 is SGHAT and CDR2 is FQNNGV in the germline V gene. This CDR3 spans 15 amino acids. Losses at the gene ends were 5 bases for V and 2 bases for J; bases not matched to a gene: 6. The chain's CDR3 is CASSVTGTAYNEQFF. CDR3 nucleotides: TGTGCCAGCAGCGTTACCGGGACAGCCTACAATGAGCAGTTCTTC.

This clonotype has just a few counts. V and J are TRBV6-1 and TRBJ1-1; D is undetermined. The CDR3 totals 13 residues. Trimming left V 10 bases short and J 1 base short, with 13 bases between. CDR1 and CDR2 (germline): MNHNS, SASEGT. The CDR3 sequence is CAIGVLTNTEAFF. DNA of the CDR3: TGTGCCATCGGGGTTTTAACGAACACTGAAGCTTTCTTT.

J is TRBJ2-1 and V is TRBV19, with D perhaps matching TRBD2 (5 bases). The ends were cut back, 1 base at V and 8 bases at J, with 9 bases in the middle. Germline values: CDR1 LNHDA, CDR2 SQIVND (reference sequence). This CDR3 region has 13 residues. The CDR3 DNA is TGTGCCAGTAGTATAGTGGCAGCGGATGAGCAGTTCTTC. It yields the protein CASSIVAADEQFF.

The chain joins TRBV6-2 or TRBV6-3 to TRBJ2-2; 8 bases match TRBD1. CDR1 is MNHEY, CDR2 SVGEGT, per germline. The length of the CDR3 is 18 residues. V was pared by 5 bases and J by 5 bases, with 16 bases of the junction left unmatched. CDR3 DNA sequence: TGTGCCAGCAGTACCCCCGGACAGGGCTCTCTGTTGACCGGGGAGCTGTTTTTT. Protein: CASSTPGQGSLLTGELFF.

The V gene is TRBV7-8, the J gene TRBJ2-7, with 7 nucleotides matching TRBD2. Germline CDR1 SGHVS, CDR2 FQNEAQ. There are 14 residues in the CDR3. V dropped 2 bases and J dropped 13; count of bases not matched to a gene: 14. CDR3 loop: CASSLFNSQAGPYF. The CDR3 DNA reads TGTGCCAGCAGCTTATTCAATTCACAAGCGGGACCTTACTTC.